These 7 T cell receptor beta chains came from one sample sequenced in a study of blood T cell repertoires in COVID-19. Method: immunoSEQ multiplex PCR; TCRdb's copy keeps in-frame clones and lacks some. Of roughly 340,000 clones in the sample, roughly nine tenths were seen once. The material sequenced was PBMCs or T cells enriched from blood (not recorded which). Receptors were obtained from a man aged 18 to 29 who had recovered from COVID-19.

This chain joins TRBV6-5 and TRBJ1-5; D is uncertain. The CDR3 has 15 amino acids. The V end was cut by 2 bases, the J end by 3 bases, with 11 bases between. In germline, CDR1 is MNHEY, CDR2 SVGAGI. The CDR3 is CASSYVPDTNQPQHF. The CDR3 DNA reads as TGTGCCAGCAGTTACGTCCCAGACACCAATCAGCCCCAGCATTTT.

V usage is TRBV7-9 and J usage is TRBJ2-1, with D possibly TRBD2 on 6 matching bases. Germline CDR1 reads SEHNR; CDR2 reads FQNEAQ (reference sequence). V lost 1 base and J lost 6, with 13 bases in between. CDR3 length: 15 amino acids. The CDR3 sequence is CASSLVGGSSNEQFF. CDR3 nucleotides: TGTGCCAGCAGCTTAGTGGGGGGTTCAAGCAATGAGCAGTTCTTC.

This rearrangement joins TRBV6-5 to TRBJ2-5; tentatively, D is TRBD2 (6 bases). The ends were cut back, 1 base at V and 5 bases at J, with 11 bases in the middle. This CDR3 has 14 residues. Germline CDR1 reads MNHEY; CDR2 reads SVGAGI. The CDR3 sequence is CASSYLGGLETQYF. CDR3 DNA sequence: TGTGCCAGCAGTTACTTGGGGGGTTTGGAGACCCAGTACTTC.

The V call is TRBV7-8, the J call TRBJ2-7; 9 bases are a match to TRBD1. Germline V gene lookup returns CDR1 SGHVS and CDR2 FQNEAQ. V lost 5 bases and J lost 6; bases outside the gene matches: 11. The CDR3 length is 15 residues. CDR3 sequence reads: CASSRGQGGFSEQYF. The CDR3 DNA follows: TGTGCCAGCAGCCGGGGACAGGGAGGATTCAGCGAGCAGTACTTC. The full variable domain, rest sourced from reference TRBV7-8 and TRBJ2-7, is GAGVSQSPRYKVAKRGQDVALRCDPISGHVSLFWYQQALGQGPEFLTYFQNEAQLDKSGLPSDRFFAERPEGSVSTLKIQRTQQEDSAVYLCASSRGQGGFSEQYFGPGTRLTVT.

V and J are TRBV6-5 and TRBJ2-7; weak D call: TRBD1 (6 bases). Trimming pared 9 bases from V and 2 bases from J, leaving 11 bases between. CDR1 MNHEY and CDR2 SVGAGI come from the germline V gene. The length of the CDR3 is 12 residues. CDR3 sequence reads: CASGGRTYEQYF. The CDR3 coding sequence is TGTGCCAGTGGGGGCCGCACCTACGAGCAGTACTTC.

About this clone itself: This sample includes further DNA sequences coding for the same CDR3. J is TRBJ1-1 and V is TRBV7-9; D remains ambiguous. Between the trimmed V and J ends, which lost 1 base and 0 bases, there was a span of 3 bases. This CDR3 is 13 amino acids long. Germline lookup yields CDR1 SEHNR and CDR2 FQNEAQ (reference sequence). CDR3 region: CASSLDLNTEAFF. The CDR3 nucleotides read TGTGCCAGCAGCTTAGACTTGAACACTGAAGCTTTCTTT.

This sequence joins TRBV10-1 and TRBJ2-1, with 10 bases fitting TRBD1. The V and J ends lost 3 bases and 0 bases, in that order; junction bases with no gene match: 2. The CDR3 length is 16 residues. The germline CDR1 and CDR2 sequences are WNHNN and SYGVQD (reference sequence). As DNA, the CDR3 is TGCGCCAGCAGTGACCGGACAGGGGGCTCCTACAATGAGCAGTTCTTC. It is translated as CASSDRTGGSYNEQFF.